This TCR beta chain was sequenced during a study of blood T cell repertoires in COVID-19. Study-level information: The United States, Italy and Spain supplied acute and convalescent COVID-19 samples. PBMCs, B-cell-depleted T cells, or T cells were the source of the cDNA or gDNA that made up the material.

This clone was picked up a small number of times. The germline gives CDR1 LGHDT, CDR2 YNNKEL (reference sequence). Trimming took off 5 bases at V and 5 bases at J, with 10 bases between the two ends. The CDR3 contains 13 residues. Only in-frame clones appear in the TCRdb table, and some are missing; sequencing was by immunoSEQ multiplex PCR. The sample shows about 150,000 clones, about 74% of them seen only once. Sequenced material: peripheral blood. This rearrangement joins TRBV3-1 (or the pseudogene TRBV3-2) to TRBJ1-5; possible D gene TRBD1, 6 bases. This clonotype was obtained from a man over 45 with acute or convalescent COVID-19. CDR3 DNA: TGTGCCAGCAGCTCACAGGGTGATCAGCCCCAGCATTTT. This codes for CASSSQGDQPQHF.